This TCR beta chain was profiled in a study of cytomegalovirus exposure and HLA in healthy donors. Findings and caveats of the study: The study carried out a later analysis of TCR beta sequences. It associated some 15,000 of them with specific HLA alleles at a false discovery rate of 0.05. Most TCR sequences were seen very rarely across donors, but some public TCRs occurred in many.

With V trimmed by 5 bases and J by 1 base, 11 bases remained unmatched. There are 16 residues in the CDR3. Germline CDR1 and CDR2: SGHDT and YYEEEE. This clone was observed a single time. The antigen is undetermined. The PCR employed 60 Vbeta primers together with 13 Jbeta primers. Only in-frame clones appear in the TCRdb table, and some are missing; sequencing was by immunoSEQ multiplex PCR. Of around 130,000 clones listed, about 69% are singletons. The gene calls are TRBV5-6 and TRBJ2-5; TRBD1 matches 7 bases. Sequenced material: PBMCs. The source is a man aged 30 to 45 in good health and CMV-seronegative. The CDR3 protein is CASRRMTGQIQETQYF. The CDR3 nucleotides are TGTGCCAGCAGGAGGATGACGGGACAGATCCAAGAGACCCAGTACTTC.